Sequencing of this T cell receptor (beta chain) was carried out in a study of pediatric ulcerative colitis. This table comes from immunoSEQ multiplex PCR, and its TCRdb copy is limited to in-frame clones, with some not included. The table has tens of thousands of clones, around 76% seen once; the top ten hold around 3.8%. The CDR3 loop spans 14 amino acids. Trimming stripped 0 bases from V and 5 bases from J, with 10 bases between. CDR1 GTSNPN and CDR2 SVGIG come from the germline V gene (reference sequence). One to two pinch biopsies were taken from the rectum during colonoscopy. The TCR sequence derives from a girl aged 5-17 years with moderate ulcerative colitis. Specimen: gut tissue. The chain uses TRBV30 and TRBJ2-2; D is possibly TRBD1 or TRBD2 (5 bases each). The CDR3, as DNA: TGTGCCTGGAGTGTACTTGGGGGAACCGGGGAGCTGTTTTTT. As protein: CAWSVLGGTGELFF.